This T cell receptor (beta chain) was captured in a study of CD8 T cells in ankylosing spondylitis. Whole-study findings and limits: One TCR beta motif, made up of eight highly homologous variants, appeared characteristic of ankylosing spondylitis blood. Significant enrichment of disease-linked clones was reported in matched ankylosing spondylitis synovial fluid.

Details on this clonotype: The antigen is undetermined.

The V end was cut by 0 bases, the J end by 4 bases, with 10 bases between. The CDR3 is 14 residues long. CDR1 is SGHRS, CDR2 YFSETQ, per germline. Generation of TCR beta libraries employed quantitative 5'-RACE incorporating molecular barcodes. TCRdb reprocessed the 5' RACE reads with MiXCR, giving one entry per CDR3 protein. This table has 700,000 to 850,000 distinct CDR3 sequences, approximately 12% appearing once. The source is a male donor with ankylosing spondylitis. The sample taken for sequencing was blood, either unsorted or a sorted T cell fraction (not recorded which). The V call is TRBV5-1, the J call TRBJ1-2; D is undetermined. CDR3 coding DNA: TGCGCCAGCAGCTTGGATGTGGCGTCCTATGGCTACACCTTC. Amino acid sequence: CASSLDVASYGYTF. Combining the CDR3 with reference TRBV5-1 and TRBJ1-2 gives the whole variable domain KAGVTQTPRYLIKTRGQQVTLSCSPISGHRSVSWYQQTPGQGLQFLFEYFSETQRNKGNFPGRFSGRQFSNSRSEMNVSTLELGDSALYLCASSLDVASYGYTFGSGTRLTVV.